A selection of T cell receptor beta chains follows, all from one sample in a study of blood T cell repertoires in COVID-19. Method: immunoSEQ multiplex PCR; TCRdb's copy keeps in-frame clones and lacks some. The sample carries about 180,000 clones, 80% to 90% recorded once. The specimen was peripheral blood. These receptor sequences come from a man aged 50 to 59 with active or convalescent COVID-19. CDR3s include the opening cysteine and the closing phenylalanine or tryptophan. Fields, in order: D gene, J gene, V gene, clone size, CDR3 DNA, CDR3 protein. A D gene is named only where the DNA matches it firmly. The size of a clone is reported for some rows only, either as once, few or many, or as a class for expanded clones.

>-|TRBJ1-2|TRBV28|-
TGTGCCAGCAGTTTTCTCAGGGGAGGGGGCTACACCTTC
CASSFLRGGGYTF
>TRBD1|TRBJ1-2|TRBV6-6|once
TGTGCCAGCAGTTCGGCCCAGGGGGCCGGTGGCTACACCTTC
CASSSAQGAGGYTF
>-|TRBJ1-4|TRBV5-6|-
TGTGCCAGCAGCGGGCAGGGGACAACTAATGAAAAACTGTTTTTT
CASSGQGTTNEKLFF
>TRBD1|TRBJ1-1|TRBV2|-
TGTGCCAGCAGTGGAGACCAGGACAGGGACACTGAAGCTTTCTTT
CASSGDQDRDTEAFF
>-|TRBJ2-2|TRBV2|-
TGTGCCAGCAGTGACAGGCCGAACACCGGGGAGCTGTTTTTT
CASSDRPNTGELFF
>TRBD1|TRBJ2-1|TRBV10-3|-
TGTGCCATCACAAGACAGGGTACGAGGGACAATGAGCAGTTCTTC
CAITRQGTRDNEQFF
>-|TRBJ2-7|TRBV24-1|once
TGTGCCGTCAGGGGAAATTTGCCCTACGAGCAGTACTTC
CAVRGNLPYEQYF
>-|TRBJ1-1|TRBV7-2|-
TGTGCCAGCAGCTTCGGGGGGCATACTGAAGCTTTCTTT
CASSFGGHTEAFF
>TRBD1|TRBJ2-7|TRBV7-9|-
TGTGCCAGCAGCTTTACAGGGACAGGGAACGACGAGCAGTACTTC
CASSFTGTGNDEQYF
>TRBD2|TRBJ2-2|TRBV7-9|-
TGTGCCAGCAGCTTCTCGCGGGGGGATGCCGGGGAGCTGTTTTTT
CASSFSRGDAGELFF
>-|TRBJ1-1|TRBV7-2|-
TGTGCCAGCAGCCAAGGAGGGGCCGGGACTGAAGCTTTCTTT
CASSQGGAGTEAFF
>TRBD1|TRBJ2-3|TRBV29-1|-
TGCAGCGCGCGACAGGGTACAGATACGCAGTATTTT
CSARQGTDTQYF
>-|TRBJ2-7|TRBV4-1|-
TGCGCCAGCAGCCAAGAAACGGGAGACTACGAGCAGTACTTC
CASSQETGDYEQYF
>TRBD1|TRBJ2-2|TRBV7-6|-
TGTGCCAGCAGCTCGCCGGGACAGGGGGCCTTCTTGGAGCTGTTTTTT
CASSSPGQGAFLELFF
>-|TRBJ2-1|TRBV13|-
TGTGCCAGCACCCTGAGGCAGGGTGGCAGGAATGAGCAGTTCTTC
CASTLRQGGRNEQFF
>-|TRBJ2-5|TRBV6-5|-
TGTGCCACCCGGACTACGGGAGTGATAGAGACCCAGTACTTC
CATRTTGVIETQYF
>-|TRBJ1-5|TRBV19|-
TGTGCCAGTAGTATGGGTTTCGGAGATCAGCCCCAGCATTTT
CASSMGFGDQPQHF
>TRBD2|TRBJ2-1|TRBV6-5|-
TGTGCCAGCAGTTTAAGCGGGGGACACAATGAGCAGTTCTTC
CASSLSGGHNEQFF
>TRBD2|TRBJ2-1|TRBV2|many
TGTGCCAGCTGCACTAGCGGACTGCTCAATGAGCAGTTCTTC
CASCTSGLLNEQFF
>TRBD1|TRBJ1-1|TRBV15|-
TGTGCCACCAGCATCCCTCCGGGACAGGGATTCACTGAAGCTTTCTTT
CATSIPPGQGFTEAFF
>TRBD1|TRBJ2-5|TRBV24-1|few
TGTGCCACCAGTGATCGCAAGTGGGAGCAGGGGGCGAGGGAGACCCAGTACTTC
CATSDRKWEQGARETQYF
>TRBD1|TRBJ1-1|TRBV11-2|-
TGTGCCAGCAGCTCAGTCGGGCTCCTTACAGGGGGCACTGAAGCTTTCTTT
CASSSVGLLTGGTEAFF
>-|TRBJ1-6|TRBV7-9|-
TGTGCCAGCAGCCCCCCGACAGAGAATTCACCCCTCCACTTT
CASSPPTENSPLHF
>-|TRBJ2-1|TRBV5-1|-
TGCGCCAGCAGTTCGAGCGGGCTCAATGAGCAGTTCTTC
CASSSSGLNEQFF
>-|TRBJ2-4|TRBV7-2|-
TGTGCCAGCAGCTTCCCAACTAAAAACATTCAGTACTTC
CASSFPTKNIQYF
>TRBD1|TRBJ2-2|TRBV5-1|-
TGCGCCAGCAGCCGGTTCGACAGGGGCGGCGGGGAGCTGTTTTTT
CASSRFDRGGGELFF
>-|TRBJ2-7|TRBV7-9|-
TGTGCCAGCACTCCGTCTCCGGACAGTCGGGAGCAGTACTTC
CASTPSPDSREQYF
>-|TRBJ1-5|TRBV24-1|-
TGTGCCACCAGCCCTGGCGGGTCGGGCAATCAGCCCCAGCATTTT
CATSPGGSGNQPQHF
>-|TRBJ2-7|TRBV6-5|-
TGTGCCAGCAGTTACGCAGACAGGCTCTACGAGCAGTACTTC
CASSYADRLYEQYF
>TRBD1|TRBJ1-5|TRBV19|-
TGTGCCAGTAGTATGGGGGGGACAGGAAATAGCAATCAGCCCCAGCATTTT
CASSMGGTGNSNQPQHF
>TRBD2|TRBJ2-1|TRBV5-6|-
TGTGCCAGCAGGCCCTTGGCTAGCGGGGCTAGCTCCTACAATGAGCAGTTCTTC
CASRPLASGASSYNEQFF
>-|TRBJ1-3|TRBV28|-
TGTGCCAGCACCCGGGGAAGCTGGGGAAACACCATATATTTT
CASTRGSWGNTIYF
>-|TRBJ2-1|TRBV7-3|-
TGTGCCAGCAGCCCTGGGGCGGGAAATGAGCAGTTCTTC
CASSPGAGNEQFF
>-|TRBJ1-1|TRBV10-1|once
TGCGCCAGCAGCTCCCAGAGGGCTAGCACTGAAGCTTTCTTT
CASSSQRASTEAFF
>TRBD1|TRBJ1-2|TRBV4-3|-
TGCGCCAGCAGCCAGGACAGGGCTGGCTACACCTTC
CASSQDRAGYTF
>TRBD2|TRBJ2-3|TRBV12-3/TRBV12-4|-
TGTGCCAGCAGACGTCGGACTAGCGATACGCAGTATTTT
CASRRRTSDTQYF